Reported below is one T cell receptor (beta chain). No antigen is known for it. These data originate in a study of cytomegalovirus exposure and HLA in healthy donors. Regarding the study as a whole: In a later analysis, first-cohort TCR clusters were found to tend to co-occur in the 120 or so validation repertoires.

Sequencing used immunoSEQ multiplex PCR; TCRdb keeps in-frame clones, though not all of them. The table shows fewer than 200,000 clones, with approximately 87% occurring only once. The donors were members of the approximately 110-subject validation cohort (separate from the roughly 680-subject first cohort). This CDR3 is 15 amino acids long. From germline, CDR1 is SGHRS and CDR2 YFSETQ. V dropped 4 bases and J dropped 6; count of bases not matched to a gene: 5. Sequencing input: PBMCs. The chain employs TRBV5-1 and TRBJ2-1; 12 nucleotides match TRBD2. The source is a woman in her thirties in good health and CMV-seronegative. The CDR3 DNA follows: TGCGCCAGCAGCGCCGCTAGCGGGGGGGCCAATGAGCAGTTCTTC. Translation: CASSAASGGANEQFF.